This TCR beta chain was sequenced during a study of T cell responses to AZD1222 COVID-19 vaccine. Findings and limits, study-wide: Baseline serology detected seropositivity in only five or six AZD1222 recipients. Reports say nearly half of spike-specific TCRs go after unmutated variant regions. Spike-specific TCRs gained breadth and depth after people received two AZD1222 doses.

Comment on this clone: Its cognate antigen is unknown. One end of the junction varies from germline; a read error may be responsible.

TCRdb keeps only in-frame clones here, not all; method: immunoSEQ multiplex PCR. The data contain 130,000 or so clones, around nine tenths of them singletons. The germline CDR1 and CDR2 sequences are DFQATT and SNEGSKA (reference sequence). The CDR3 covers 10 residues. The chain recombines TRBV20-1 with TRBJ1-2; 7 bases align to TRBD1. The source was peripheral blood, collected 28 days after the second dose of the MenACWY control vaccine. The sequence derives from an adult who received the MenACWY meningococcal vaccine as a control. The CDR3 sequence: CSARGDREGF. The CDR3 DNA reads as TGCAGTGCTAGAGGCGACAGGGAGGGCTTC.